The rows below give T cell receptor beta chains drawn from one sample of a study of blood T cell repertoires in COVID-19. Method: immunoSEQ multiplex PCR; TCRdb's copy keeps in-frame clones and lacks some. The sample has about 190,000 clones, around 90% seen once. Material: peripheral blood. The receptors come from a man in his forties or fifties with acute or convalescent COVID-19. CDR3s include the opening cysteine and the closing phenylalanine or tryptophan. A D gene is named only where the DNA matches it firmly. Some rows mark clone size as missing; the rest say once, few, many or name a class of expanded clone.

size	D	J	V	DNA	CDR3
-	TRBD2	TRBJ2-3	TRBV5-1	TGCGCCAGCAGCTTACAGGCGGGGGGGATCACAGATACGCAGTATTTT	CASSLQAGGITDTQYF
-	TRBD1	TRBJ2-7	TRBV7-2	TGTGCCAGCAGCTGGAGACAGGGTGGAAGGAATGAGCAGTACTTC	CASSWRQGGRNEQYF
-	-	TRBJ2-3	TRBV5-4	TGTGCCAGCAGCTCCAAAACAGGATTTCCTAGCACAGATACGCAGTATTTT	CASSSKTGFPSTDTQYF
-	TRBD2	TRBJ2-5	TRBV20-1	TGCAGTGCTAGTAGAGTAGCGGGGGCCCAAGAGACCCAGTACTTC	CSASRVAGAQETQYF
-	-	TRBJ1-2	TRBV3-1/TRBV3-2	TGTGCCAGCAGCCAAGTGTCAGACTATGGCTACACCTTC	CASSQVSDYGYTF
-	-	TRBJ2-1	TRBV6-1	TGTGCCAGCAGTGATGATGGGAGAGGAAATAATGAGCAGTTCTTC	CASSDDGRGNNEQFF
-	TRBD1	TRBJ1-1	TRBV7-2	TGTGCCAGCAGCTTAGGACAGGGGAGAGCTTTCTTT	CASSLGQGRAFF
-	TRBD1	TRBJ1-2	TRBV19	TGTGCCAGTAGTCCCATGCTGACAGGGCGACTCTATGGCTACACCTTC	CASSPMLTGRLYGYTF
-	TRBD2	TRBJ2-1	TRBV18	TGTGCCAGCTCACCACTCCGTTTGGGCGGGGGGGCCTCTAACAATGAGCAGTTCTTC	CASSPLRLGGGASNNEQFF
-	-	TRBJ1-5	TRBV18	TGTGCCAGCTCACGGCAGGGTTACAATCAGCCCCAGCATTTT	CASSRQGYNQPQHF
-	-	TRBJ2-7	TRBV29-1	TGCAGCGTTGAGGGCAGTTCTTACGAGCAGTACTTC	CSVEGSSYEQYF
-	-	TRBJ1-1	TRBV7-9	TGTGCCAGCAGCTTAGAGGGGGACGGCACTGAAGCTTTCTTT	CASSLEGDGTEAFF
few	TRBD1	TRBJ1-1	TRBV5-1	TGCGCCAGCAGTAAGGACAGGCCGGATGTCACTGAAGCTTTCTTT	CASSKDRPDVTEAFF
-	-	TRBJ1-1	TRBV6-5	TGTGCCAGCAGTTACGGGCCCCTGGGGGGGAACACTGAAGCTTTCTTT	CASSYGPLGGNTEAFF
-	-	TRBJ1-1	TRBV19	TGTGCCAGTAGGTTTCAAAACACTGAAGCTTTCTTT	CASRFQNTEAFF
-	-	TRBJ2-1	TRBV20-1	TGCAGTGCTAGTTACTGGAATGAGCAGTTCTTC	CSASYWNEQFF
-	-	TRBJ1-4	TRBV7-2	TGTGCCAGCAGCACCCCCGGGACTAATGAAAAACTGTTTTTT	CASSTPGTNEKLFF
once	TRBD1	TRBJ1-4	TRBV3-1/TRBV3-2	TGTGCCAGCAGCCACCGGGACAGGGGTGAAAAACTGTTTTTT	CASSHRDRGEKLFF
-	TRBD2	TRBJ2-3	TRBV27	TGTGCCAGCAGTTTAGGACTAGCGGAAGATACGCAGTATTTT	CASSLGLAEDTQYF
-	TRBD1	TRBJ1-2	TRBV28	TGTGCCAGCAGTTTGTCCGGGACAGGGTCAGTCCCCTATGGCTACACCTTC	CASSLSGTGSVPYGYTF
-	TRBD1	TRBJ1-1	TRBV2	TGTGCCAGACCCACTACAGGGGGCAACACTGAAGCTTTCTTT	CARPTTGGNTEAFF
-	-	TRBJ1-1	TRBV11-2	TGTGCCAGCAGCTTACGGGGTACTGAAGCTTTCTTT	CASSLRGTEAFF
-	-	TRBJ2-3	TRBV24-1	TGTGCCACCAGAGCGACTAGTACAGATACGCAGTATTTT	CATRATSTDTQYF
-	-	TRBJ1-2	TRBV11-2	TGTGCCAGCAAACCAACTATGATTAACTATGGCTACACCTTC	CASKPTMINYGYTF
-	TRBD1	TRBJ1-2	TRBV5-1	TGCGCCAGCAGCCTGGGACAGGGGGCGCGATTCTATGGCTACACCTTC	CASSLGQGARFYGYTF
-	TRBD1	TRBJ2-7	TRBV19	TGTGCCAGTAGTCAGGACAGGGGATCCTACGAGCAGTACTTC	CASSQDRGSYEQYF
-	-	TRBJ2-3	TRBV7-8	TGTGCCAGCAGCTCGGCTGAGCTAGCCACAGATACGCAGTATTTT	CASSSAELATDTQYF
-	TRBD1	TRBJ1-2	TRBV24-1	TGTGCCACCAGTGATAAAACAGGGGGTGTTTCTGGCTACACCTTC	CATSDKTGGVSGYTF
-	-	TRBJ2-3	TRBV5-6	TGTGCCAGCAGCTTCTCCACAGATACGCAGTATTTT	CASSFSTDTQYF
-	-	TRBJ1-2	TRBV27	TGTGCCAGCAGTTTATCCCCCCGGGAAGGGAGGGGCTACACCTTC	CASSLSPREGRGYTF
-	TRBD2	TRBJ2-3	TRBV2	TGTGCCAGCAGTGCTAGCGGGAGAAGTGATACGCAGTATTTT	CASSASGRSDTQYF
-	-	TRBJ2-2	TRBV5-1	TGCGCCAGCAGCTACGCACAGGGAAACACCGGGGAGCTGTTTTTT	CASSYAQGNTGELFF
-	-	TRBJ2-3	TRBV9	TGTGCCAGCAGCGGGGGCGGAAGAGATACGCAGTATTTT	CASSGGGRDTQYF
once	-	TRBJ1-6	TRBV7-6	TGTGCCAGCAGCTTAGCGCGGGAGGGTACCGGATCACCCCTCCACTTT	CASSLAREGTGSPLHF
-	TRBD1	TRBJ2-3	TRBV5-1	TGCGCCAGCTCCCTTTCCACCGGGACAGTATATAGTGGGGCCCATACGCAGTATTTT	CASSLSTGTVYSGAHTQYF